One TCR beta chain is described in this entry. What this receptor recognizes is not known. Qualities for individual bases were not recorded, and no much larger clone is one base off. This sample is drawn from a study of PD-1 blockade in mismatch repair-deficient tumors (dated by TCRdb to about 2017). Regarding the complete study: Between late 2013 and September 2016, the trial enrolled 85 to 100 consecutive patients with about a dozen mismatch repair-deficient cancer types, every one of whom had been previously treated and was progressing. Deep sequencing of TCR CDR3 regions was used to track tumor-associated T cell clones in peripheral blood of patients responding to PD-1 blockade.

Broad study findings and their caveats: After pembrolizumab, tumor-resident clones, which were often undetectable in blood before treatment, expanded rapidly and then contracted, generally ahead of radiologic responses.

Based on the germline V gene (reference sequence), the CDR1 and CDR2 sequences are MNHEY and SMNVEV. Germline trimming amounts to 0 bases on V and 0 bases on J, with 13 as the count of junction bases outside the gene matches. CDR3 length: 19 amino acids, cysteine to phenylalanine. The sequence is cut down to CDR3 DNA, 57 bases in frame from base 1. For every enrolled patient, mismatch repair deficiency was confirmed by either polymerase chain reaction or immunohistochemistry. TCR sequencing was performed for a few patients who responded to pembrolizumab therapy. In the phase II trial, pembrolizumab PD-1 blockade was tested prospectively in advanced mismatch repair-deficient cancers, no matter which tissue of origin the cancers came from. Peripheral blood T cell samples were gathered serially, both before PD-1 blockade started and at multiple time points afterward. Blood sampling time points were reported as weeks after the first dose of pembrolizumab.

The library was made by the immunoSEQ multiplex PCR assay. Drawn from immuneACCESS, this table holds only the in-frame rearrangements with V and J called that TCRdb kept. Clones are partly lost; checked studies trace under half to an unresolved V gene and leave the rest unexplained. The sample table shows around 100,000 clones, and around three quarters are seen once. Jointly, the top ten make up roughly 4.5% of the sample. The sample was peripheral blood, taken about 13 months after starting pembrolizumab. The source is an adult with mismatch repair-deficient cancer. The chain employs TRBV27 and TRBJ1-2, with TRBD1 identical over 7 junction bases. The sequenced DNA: TGTGCCAGCAGTTTATCGTTATATAAAAGGCAGGGGGCTAACTATGGCTACACCTTC. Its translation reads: CASSLSLYKRQGANYGYTF.